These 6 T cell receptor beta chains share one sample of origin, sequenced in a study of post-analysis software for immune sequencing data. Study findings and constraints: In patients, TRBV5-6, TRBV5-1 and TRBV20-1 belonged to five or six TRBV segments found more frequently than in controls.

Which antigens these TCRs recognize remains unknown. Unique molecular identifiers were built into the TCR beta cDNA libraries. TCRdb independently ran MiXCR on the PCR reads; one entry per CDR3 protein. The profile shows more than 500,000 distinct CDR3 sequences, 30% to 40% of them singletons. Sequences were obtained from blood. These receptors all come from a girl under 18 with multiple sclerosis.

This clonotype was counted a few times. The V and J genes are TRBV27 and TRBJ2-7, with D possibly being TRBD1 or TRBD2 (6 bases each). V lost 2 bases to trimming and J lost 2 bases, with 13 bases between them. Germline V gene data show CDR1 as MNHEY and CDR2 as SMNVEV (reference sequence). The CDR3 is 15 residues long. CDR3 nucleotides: TGTGCCAGCAGTTTAGCGGGGCAGGGGACCTACGAGCAGTACTTC. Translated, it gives CASSLAGQGTYEQYF.

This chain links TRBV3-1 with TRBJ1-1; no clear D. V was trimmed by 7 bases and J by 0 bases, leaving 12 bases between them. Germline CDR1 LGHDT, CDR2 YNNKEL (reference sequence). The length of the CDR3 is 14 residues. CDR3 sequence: CASMPPGMNTEAFF. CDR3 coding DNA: TGTGCCAGCATGCCCCCAGGAATGAACACTGAAGCTTTCTTT.

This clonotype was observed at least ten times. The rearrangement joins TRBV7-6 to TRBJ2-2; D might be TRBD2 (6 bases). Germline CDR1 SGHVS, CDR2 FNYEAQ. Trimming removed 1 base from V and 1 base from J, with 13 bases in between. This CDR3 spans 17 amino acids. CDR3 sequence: CASSLEWDSLNTGELFF. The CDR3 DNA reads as TGTGCCAGCAGCTTAGAGTGGGACTCCCTGAACACCGGGGAGCTGTTTTTT.

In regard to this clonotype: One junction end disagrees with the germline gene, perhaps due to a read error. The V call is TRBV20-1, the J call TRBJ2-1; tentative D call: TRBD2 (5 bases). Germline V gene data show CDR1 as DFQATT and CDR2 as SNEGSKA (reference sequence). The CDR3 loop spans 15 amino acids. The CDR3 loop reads CSGNTLALGGNVQFF. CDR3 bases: TGCAGTGGGAACACACTGGCGCTTGGAGGCAATGTGCAGTTCTTC.

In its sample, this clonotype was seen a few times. The CDR3 coding sequence is TGTGCCAGCAGCTTAGTGCTGGGGTCGGGCAATGAGCAGTTCTTC. It is translated as CASSLVLGSGNEQFF. The chain is built from TRBV7-9 and TRBJ2-1, with D unclear. Germline CDR1 SEHNR, CDR2 FQNEAQ (reference sequence). The CDR3 length is 15 residues. V was cut by 1 base and J by 6 bases, with 13 bases left in between.

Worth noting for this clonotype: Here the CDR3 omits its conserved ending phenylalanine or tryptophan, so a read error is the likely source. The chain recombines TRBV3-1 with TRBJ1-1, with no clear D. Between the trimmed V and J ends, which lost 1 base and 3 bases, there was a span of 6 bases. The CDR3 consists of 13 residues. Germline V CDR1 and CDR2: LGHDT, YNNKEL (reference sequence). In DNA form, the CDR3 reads TGTGCCAGCAGCCAAGTAAAGGACACTGAAGCTTTCTTG. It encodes CASSQVKDTEAFL.